This T cell receptor (beta chain) originates from a study of beta chain features in type 1 diabetes. What was sequenced were expressed TCRB transcripts, since all of the isolated RNA had been reverse transcribed. Produced via immunoSEQ multiplex PCR; TCRdb's table is partial and in-frame only. The sample holds about 240,000 clones, around 26% seen once. CDR3 length: 16 residues. The sample taken for sequencing was central memory CD4+ T cells from blood. The TCR was taken from a man younger than 45 in good health. The chain uses TRBV1 and TRBJ2-1; the table's D gene call, TRBD1, was not cross checked with the DNA. TRBV1 is labeled a pseudogene. CDR3 nucleotides: TGCACCAGCAGCCAAGATAGCGAGACAGGGTTGAATGAGCAGTTCTTC. As protein: CTSSQDSETGLNEQFF.